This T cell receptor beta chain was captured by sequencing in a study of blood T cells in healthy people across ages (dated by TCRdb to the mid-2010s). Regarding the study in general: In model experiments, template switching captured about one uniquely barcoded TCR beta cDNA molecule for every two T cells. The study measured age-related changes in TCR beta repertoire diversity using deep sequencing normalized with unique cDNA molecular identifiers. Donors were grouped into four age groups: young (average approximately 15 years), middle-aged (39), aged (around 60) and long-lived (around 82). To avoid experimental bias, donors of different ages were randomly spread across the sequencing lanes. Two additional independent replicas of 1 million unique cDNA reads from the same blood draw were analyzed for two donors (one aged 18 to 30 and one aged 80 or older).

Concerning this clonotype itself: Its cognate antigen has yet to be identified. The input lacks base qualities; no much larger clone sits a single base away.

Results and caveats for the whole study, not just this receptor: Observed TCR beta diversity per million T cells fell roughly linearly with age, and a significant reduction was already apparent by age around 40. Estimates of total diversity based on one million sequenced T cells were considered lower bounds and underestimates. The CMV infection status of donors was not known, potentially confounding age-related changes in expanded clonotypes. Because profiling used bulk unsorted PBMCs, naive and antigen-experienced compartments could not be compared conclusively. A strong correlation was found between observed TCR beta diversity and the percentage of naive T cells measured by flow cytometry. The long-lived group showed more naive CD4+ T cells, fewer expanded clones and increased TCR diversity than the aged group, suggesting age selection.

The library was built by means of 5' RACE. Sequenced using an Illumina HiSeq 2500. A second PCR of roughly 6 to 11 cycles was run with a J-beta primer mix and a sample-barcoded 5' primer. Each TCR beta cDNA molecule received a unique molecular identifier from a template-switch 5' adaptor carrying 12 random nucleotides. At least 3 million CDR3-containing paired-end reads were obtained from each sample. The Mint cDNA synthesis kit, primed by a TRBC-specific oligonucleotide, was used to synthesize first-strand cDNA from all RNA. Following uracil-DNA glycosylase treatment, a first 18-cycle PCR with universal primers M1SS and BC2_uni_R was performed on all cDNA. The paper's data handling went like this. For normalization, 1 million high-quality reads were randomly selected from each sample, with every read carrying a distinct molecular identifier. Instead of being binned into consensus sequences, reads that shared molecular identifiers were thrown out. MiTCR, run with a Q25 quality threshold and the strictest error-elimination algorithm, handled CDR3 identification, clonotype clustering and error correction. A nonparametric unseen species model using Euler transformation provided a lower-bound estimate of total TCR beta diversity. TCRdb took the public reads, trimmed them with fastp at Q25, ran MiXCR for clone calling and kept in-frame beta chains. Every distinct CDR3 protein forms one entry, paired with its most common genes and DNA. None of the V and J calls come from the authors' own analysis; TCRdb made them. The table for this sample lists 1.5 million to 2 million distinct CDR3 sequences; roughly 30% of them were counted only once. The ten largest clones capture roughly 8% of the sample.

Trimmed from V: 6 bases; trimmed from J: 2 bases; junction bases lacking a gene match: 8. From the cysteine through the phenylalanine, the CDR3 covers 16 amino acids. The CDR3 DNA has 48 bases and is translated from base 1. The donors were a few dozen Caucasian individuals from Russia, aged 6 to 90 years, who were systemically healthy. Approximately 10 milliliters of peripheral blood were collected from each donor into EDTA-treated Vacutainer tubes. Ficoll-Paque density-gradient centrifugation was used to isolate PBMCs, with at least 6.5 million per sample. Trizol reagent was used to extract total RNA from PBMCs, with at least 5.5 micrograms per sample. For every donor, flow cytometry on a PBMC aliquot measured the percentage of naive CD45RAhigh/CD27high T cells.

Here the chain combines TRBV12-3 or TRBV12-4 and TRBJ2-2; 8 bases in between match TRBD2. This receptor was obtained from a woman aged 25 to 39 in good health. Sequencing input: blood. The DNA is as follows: TGTGCCAGCAGCCTCCCGGGGGGGACAAACACCGGGGAGCTGTTTTTT. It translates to CASSLPGGTNTGELFF.